A selection of T cell receptor beta chains follows, all from one sample in a study of somatic mutations in cytotoxic T cells in rheumatoid arthritis. Method: immunoSEQ multiplex PCR; TCRdb's copy keeps in-frame clones and lacks some. The data contain about 8,200 clones, about 74% of them singletons. Sequencing was done on a sample of CD8+ T cells sorted from blood. The receptors derive from an adult with rheumatoid arthritis. Both conserved end residues are part of each CDR3. A D gene is named only where the DNA matches it firmly. Some rows mark clone size as missing; the rest say once, few, many or name a class of expanded clone.

d_call: .; j_call: TRBJ2-7; v_call: TRBV29-1; clone_size: .; cdr3_aa: CSALGGFSYEQYF; cdr3_nt: TGCAGCGCCCTTGGGGGGTTCTCCTACGAGCAGTACTTC
d_call: .; j_call: TRBJ1-4; v_call: TRBV28; clone_size: once; cdr3_aa: CASSLSGQGEKLFF; cdr3_nt: TGTGCCAGCAGCCTCTCGGGGCAAGGTGAAAAACTGTTTTTT
d_call: .; j_call: TRBJ1-1; v_call: TRBV28; clone_size: .; cdr3_aa: CASSSRTVRNTEAFF; cdr3_nt: TGTGCCAGCAGTTCTAGGACGGTCCGGAACACTGAAGCTTTCTTT
d_call: .; j_call: TRBJ1-2; v_call: TRBV6-6; clone_size: medium-sized; cdr3_aa: CASSYSRDSNYGYTF; cdr3_nt: TGTGCCAGCAGTTACTCCAGGGACTCAAACTATGGCTACACCTTC
d_call: .; j_call: TRBJ2-7; v_call: TRBV6-5; clone_size: few; cdr3_aa: CASSYSSATWDEQYF; cdr3_nt: TGTGCCAGCAGTTACTCGTCGGCAACCTGGGACGAGCAGTACTTC
d_call: .; j_call: TRBJ1-2; v_call: TRBV19; clone_size: .; cdr3_aa: CASSSGYGYTF; cdr3_nt: TGTGCCAGTAGTAGCGGCTATGGCTACACCTTC
d_call: TRBD2; j_call: TRBJ2-3; v_call: TRBV4-1; clone_size: .; cdr3_aa: CASSQAYGGGATDTQYF; cdr3_nt: TGCGCCAGCAGCCAAGCCTACGGCGGGGGGGCAACAGATACGCAGTATTTT
d_call: .; j_call: TRBJ2-5; v_call: TRBV7-2; clone_size: .; cdr3_aa: CASSPLAHPETQYF; cdr3_nt: TGTGCCAGCAGCCCACTGGCCCATCCGGAGACCCAGTACTTC
d_call: TRBD1; j_call: TRBJ2-2; v_call: TRBV28; clone_size: once; cdr3_aa: CASSPNRDSYIGELFF; cdr3_nt: TGTGCCAGCAGTCCAAACCGGGACAGTTACATCGGGGAGCTGTTTTTT
d_call: .; j_call: TRBJ2-1; v_call: TRBV9; clone_size: .; cdr3_aa: CASSVDPGEQFF; cdr3_nt: TGTGCCAGCAGCGTAGATCCCGGTGAGCAGTTCTTC
d_call: .; j_call: TRBJ1-2; v_call: TRBV9; clone_size: .; cdr3_aa: CASSQEGVYGYTF; cdr3_nt: TGTGCCAGCAGCCAAGAGGGGGTATATGGCTACACCTTC
d_call: .; j_call: TRBJ2-1; v_call: TRBV6-5; clone_size: .; cdr3_aa: CASSPGFFSQFF; cdr3_nt: TGTGCCAGCAGTCCCGGGTTCTTCTCGCAGTTCTTC
d_call: TRBD1; j_call: TRBJ1-2; v_call: TRBV4-1; clone_size: once; cdr3_aa: CASSQPQGAEGYTF; cdr3_nt: TGCGCCAGCAGCCAGCCACAGGGGGCGGAAGGCTACACCTTC
d_call: .; j_call: TRBJ2-2; v_call: TRBV18; clone_size: once; cdr3_aa: CASSPEAGSRGTGELFF; cdr3_nt: TGTGCCAGCTCGCCGGAGGCCGGGAGCAGGGGGACCGGGGAGCTGTTTTTT
d_call: .; j_call: TRBJ1-1; v_call: TRBV5-5; clone_size: few; cdr3_aa: CASEYTEAFF; cdr3_nt: TGTGCCAGTGAATACACTGAAGCTTTCTTT
d_call: .; j_call: TRBJ2-5; v_call: TRBV27; clone_size: .; cdr3_aa: CAIHPQGRRETQYF; cdr3_nt: TGTGCCATCCACCCCCAGGGGCGCAGAGAGACCCAGTACTTC
d_call: .; j_call: TRBJ2-7; v_call: TRBV5-5; clone_size: .; cdr3_aa: CASSRRSSYEQYF; cdr3_nt: TGTGCCAGCAGCCGACGGAGCTCCTACGAGCAGTACTTC
d_call: TRBD2; j_call: TRBJ2-3; v_call: TRBV5-6; clone_size: .; cdr3_aa: CASSLGLAPDTQYF; cdr3_nt: TGTGCCAGCAGCTTGGGACTAGCCCCAGATACGCAGTATTTT
d_call: .; j_call: TRBJ1-1; v_call: TRBV28; clone_size: .; cdr3_aa: CASRLGLNTEAFF; cdr3_nt: TGTGCCAGCAGGTTAGGTCTGAACACTGAAGCTTTCTTT
d_call: .; j_call: TRBJ1-2; v_call: TRBV30; clone_size: .; cdr3_aa: CACAGTKYGYTF; cdr3_nt: TGTGCCTGTGCTGGGACAAAATATGGCTACACCTTC
d_call: TRBD1; j_call: TRBJ1-2; v_call: TRBV7-9; clone_size: few; cdr3_aa: CASSFRPGGNPNYGYTF; cdr3_nt: TGTGCCAGCAGCTTTCGTCCAGGGGGTAATCCTAACTATGGCTACACCTTC
d_call: .; j_call: TRBJ2-2; v_call: TRBV11-3; clone_size: .; cdr3_aa: CASSLVSREITGELFF; cdr3_nt: TGTGCCAGCAGCTTAGTGTCCCGGGAAATCACCGGGGAGCTGTTTTTT
d_call: .; j_call: TRBJ2-7; v_call: TRBV7-9; clone_size: .; cdr3_aa: CASSPSISYEQYF; cdr3_nt: TGTGCCAGCAGCCCCAGCATTTCCTACGAGCAGTACTTC
d_call: TRBD1; j_call: TRBJ1-5; v_call: TRBV15; clone_size: few; cdr3_aa: CATSLGQGRSQHF; cdr3_nt: TGTGCCACCAGCTTGGGACAGGGTCGTTCCCAGCATTTT
d_call: .; j_call: TRBJ1-1; v_call: TRBV28; clone_size: .; cdr3_aa: CASSPLTGGNTEAFF; cdr3_nt: TGTGCCAGCAGTCCTTTGACGGGGGGAAACACTGAAGCTTTCTTT
d_call: .; j_call: TRBJ2-6; v_call: TRBV6-4; clone_size: .; cdr3_aa: CASSDSDSGANVLTF; cdr3_nt: TGTGCCAGCAGTGACTCGGACTCGGGGGCCAACGTCCTGACTTTC
d_call: .; j_call: TRBJ1-5; v_call: TRBV19; clone_size: few; cdr3_aa: CASSISDSSNQPQHF; cdr3_nt: TGTGCCAGTAGTATAAGTGACAGTTCCAATCAGCCCCAGCATTTT
d_call: TRBD1; j_call: TRBJ2-7; v_call: TRBV6-5; clone_size: .; cdr3_aa: CASSYGTGGYEQYF; cdr3_nt: TGTGCCAGCAGTTACGGGACAGGGGGCTACGAGCAGTACTTC
d_call: .; j_call: TRBJ2-6; v_call: TRBV30; clone_size: .; cdr3_aa: CAWSSSGANVLTF; cdr3_nt: TGTGCCTGGAGTTCTTCTGGGGCCAACGTCCTGACTTTC
d_call: TRBD1; j_call: TRBJ2-7; v_call: TRBV5-4; clone_size: few; cdr3_aa: CASSLEDRGLYEQYF; cdr3_nt: TGTGCCAGCAGTCTTGAGGACAGGGGGCTCTACGAGCAGTACTTC
d_call: TRBD2; j_call: TRBJ2-1; v_call: TRBV6-4; clone_size: .; cdr3_aa: CASSERGGHNEQFF; cdr3_nt: TGTGCCAGCAGTGAGCGGGGGGGCCACAATGAGCAGTTCTTC
d_call: .; j_call: TRBJ2-2; v_call: TRBV2; clone_size: .; cdr3_aa: CASSVQAGELFF; cdr3_nt: TGTGCCAGCAGTGTGCAGGCCGGGGAGCTGTTTTTT
d_call: TRBD2; j_call: TRBJ2-1; v_call: TRBV4-3; clone_size: .; cdr3_aa: CASSQKTSGANNEQFF; cdr3_nt: TGCGCCAGCAGCCAAAAGACTAGCGGGGCGAACAATGAGCAGTTCTTC
d_call: TRBD1; j_call: TRBJ2-1; v_call: TRBV30; clone_size: .; cdr3_aa: CAGRRPGGNEQFF; cdr3_nt: TGTGCCGGTCGGAGACCAGGGGGCAATGAGCAGTTCTTC
d_call: .; j_call: TRBJ2-1; v_call: TRBV6-1; clone_size: .; cdr3_aa: CASSVEGPSYNEQFF; cdr3_nt: TGTGCCAGCAGTGTAGAAGGGCCCTCTTACAATGAGCAGTTCTTC
d_call: TRBD1; j_call: TRBJ1-4; v_call: TRBV13; clone_size: once; cdr3_aa: CASSLRGGGVEKLFF; cdr3_nt: TGTGCCAGCAGCTTACGGGGAGGGGGCGTCGAAAAACTGTTTTTT
d_call: .; j_call: TRBJ1-5; v_call: TRBV4-3; clone_size: .; cdr3_aa: CASSQSQGGVNQPQHF; cdr3_nt: TGCGCCAGCAGCCAATCTCAGGGCGGGGTAAATCAGCCCCAGCATTTT
d_call: .; j_call: TRBJ2-2; v_call: TRBV4-3; clone_size: .; cdr3_aa: CASSQDLGQNTGELFF; cdr3_nt: TGCGCCAGCAGCCAAGATCTAGGACAGAACACCGGGGAGCTGTTTTTT
d_call: .; j_call: TRBJ2-7; v_call: TRBV27; clone_size: .; cdr3_aa: CASSLVRAIGPYEQYF; cdr3_nt: TGTGCCAGCAGTTTGGTCCGGGCTATTGGTCCCTACGAGCAGTACTTC
d_call: .; j_call: TRBJ1-1; v_call: TRBV19; clone_size: .; cdr3_aa: CASSWGGNTEAFF; cdr3_nt: TGTGCCAGTAGCTGGGGGGGTAACACTGAAGCTTTCTTT
d_call: TRBD1; j_call: TRBJ2-1; v_call: TRBV6-6; clone_size: .; cdr3_aa: CASSYSGQGYEQFF; cdr3_nt: TGTGCCAGCAGTTACTCGGGACAGGGCTATGAGCAGTTCTTC
d_call: TRBD1; j_call: TRBJ1-3; v_call: TRBV6-5; clone_size: .; cdr3_aa: CASSWGQGSGNTIYF; cdr3_nt: TGTGCCAGCAGTTGGGGACAGGGTTCTGGAAACACCATATATTTT
d_call: TRBD2; j_call: TRBJ2-2; v_call: TRBV11-2; clone_size: .; cdr3_aa: CASSLNWGSGGGELFF; cdr3_nt: TGTGCCAGCAGCTTAAATTGGGGTAGCGGGGGCGGGGAGCTGTTTTTT
d_call: .; j_call: TRBJ2-7; v_call: TRBV29-1; clone_size: .; cdr3_aa: CSVEVTGLYEQYF; cdr3_nt: TGCAGCGTTGAAGTCACAGGGCTCTACGAGCAGTACTTC
d_call: .; j_call: TRBJ2-4; v_call: TRBV6-1; clone_size: .; cdr3_aa: CASSEYGRRLAKNIQYF; cdr3_nt: TGTGCCAGCAGTGAATATGGCAGAAGGCTAGCCAAAAACATTCAGTACTTC
d_call: TRBD2; j_call: TRBJ2-7; v_call: TRBV28; clone_size: once; cdr3_aa: CASSLWGLAGGLYF; cdr3_nt: TGTGCCAGCAGTTTATGGGGTCTAGCGGGAGGTCTGTACTTC
d_call: .; j_call: TRBJ2-3; v_call: TRBV7-2; clone_size: .; cdr3_aa: CASSRTRTTDTQYF; cdr3_nt: TGTGCCAGCAGCCGGACCCGCACCACAGATACGCAGTATTTT
d_call: .; j_call: TRBJ2-7; v_call: TRBV9; clone_size: .; cdr3_aa: CASSAAPGTYEQYF; cdr3_nt: TGTGCCAGCAGCGCCGCCCCGGGGACCTACGAGCAGTACTTC
d_call: .; j_call: TRBJ1-4; v_call: TRBV9; clone_size: .; cdr3_aa: CASSVGGGNEKLFF; cdr3_nt: TGTGCCAGCAGCGTAGGTGGAGGGAATGAAAAACTGTTTTTT
d_call: TRBD1; j_call: TRBJ2-7; v_call: TRBV5-4; clone_size: .; cdr3_aa: CASSPGTGTNHEQYF; cdr3_nt: TGTGCCAGCAGCCCCGGGACAGGGACAAATCACGAGCAGTACTTC
d_call: .; j_call: TRBJ2-7; v_call: TRBV9; clone_size: .; cdr3_aa: CASSVSLGGEQYF; cdr3_nt: TGTGCCAGCAGCGTGTCCCTTGGGGGCGAGCAGTACTTC
d_call: TRBD1; j_call: TRBJ2-2; v_call: TRBV4-3; clone_size: .; cdr3_aa: CASSPGTGGSWELFF; cdr3_nt: TGCGCCAGCAGCCCCGGGACAGGAGGTTCTTGGGAGCTGTTTTTT
d_call: .; j_call: TRBJ1-2; v_call: TRBV11-1; clone_size: .; cdr3_aa: CASSAQGPYYGYTF; cdr3_nt: TGTGCCAGCAGCGCACAGGGTCCCTACTATGGCTACACCTTC
d_call: .; j_call: TRBJ1-1; v_call: TRBV28; clone_size: few; cdr3_aa: CASSLHGTEAFF; cdr3_nt: TGTGCCAGCAGTCTACATGGCACTGAAGCTTTCTTT
d_call: TRBD2; j_call: TRBJ2-3; v_call: TRBV6-4; clone_size: few; cdr3_aa: CASSDSAGGPDTQYF; cdr3_nt: TGTGCCAGCAGTGACTCGGCGGGGGGGCCCGATACGCAGTATTTT
d_call: .; j_call: TRBJ2-1; v_call: TRBV9; clone_size: .; cdr3_aa: CAPQSSYNEQFF; cdr3_nt: TGTGCCCCGCAGAGCTCCTACAATGAGCAGTTCTTC